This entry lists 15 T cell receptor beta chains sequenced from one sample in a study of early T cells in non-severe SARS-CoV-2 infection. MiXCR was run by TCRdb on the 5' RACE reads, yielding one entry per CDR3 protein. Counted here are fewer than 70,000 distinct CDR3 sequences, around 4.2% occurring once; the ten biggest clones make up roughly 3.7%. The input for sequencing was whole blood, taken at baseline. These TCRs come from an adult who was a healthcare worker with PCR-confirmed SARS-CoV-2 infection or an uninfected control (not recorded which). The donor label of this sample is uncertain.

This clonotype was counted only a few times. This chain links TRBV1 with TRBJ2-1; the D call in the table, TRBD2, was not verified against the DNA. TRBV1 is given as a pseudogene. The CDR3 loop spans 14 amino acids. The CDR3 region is CTSSQDTPHNEQFF. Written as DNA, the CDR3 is TGCACCAGCAGCCAAGATACCCCGCACAATGAGCAGTTCTTC.

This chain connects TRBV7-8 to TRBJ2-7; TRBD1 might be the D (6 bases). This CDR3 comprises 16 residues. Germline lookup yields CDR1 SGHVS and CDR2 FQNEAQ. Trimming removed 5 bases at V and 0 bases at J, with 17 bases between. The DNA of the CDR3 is TGTGCCAGCAGCCAGCCCCGGGACATTCTCTCCTACGAGCAGTACTTC. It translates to CASSQPRDILSYEQYF.

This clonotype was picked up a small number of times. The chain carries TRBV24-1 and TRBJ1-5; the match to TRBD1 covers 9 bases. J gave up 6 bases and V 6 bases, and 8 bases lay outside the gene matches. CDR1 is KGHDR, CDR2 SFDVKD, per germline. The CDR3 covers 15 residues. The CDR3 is CATSLWTGVFQPQHF. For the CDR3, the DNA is TGTGCCACCAGTTTATGGACAGGGGTTTTTCAGCCCCAGCATTTT.

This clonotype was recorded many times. The CDR3 here is CATSEPTGDSNQPQHF. The CDR3 nucleotides are TGTGCCACCAGTGAACCGACAGGGGATAGCAATCAGCCCCAGCATTTT. The chain couples TRBV24-1 to TRBJ1-5, with 8 bases that match TRBD1. This CDR3 contains 16 residues. CDR1 and CDR2 from the germline V gene are KGHDR and SFDVKD. The J segment lost 0 bases and the V segment lost 4 bases, leaving 4 bases of the junction unmatched.

DNA of the CDR3: TGTGCCAGCAGTGCGAACGAGCAGTACTTC. Encoded protein: CASSANEQYF. V usage is TRBV28 and J usage is TRBJ2-7; no clear D. Germline assignment: CDR1 MDHEN and CDR2 SYDVKM. The CDR3 totals 10 residues. With 5 bases removed from V and 5 bases from J, the gap between germline ends came to 4 bases.

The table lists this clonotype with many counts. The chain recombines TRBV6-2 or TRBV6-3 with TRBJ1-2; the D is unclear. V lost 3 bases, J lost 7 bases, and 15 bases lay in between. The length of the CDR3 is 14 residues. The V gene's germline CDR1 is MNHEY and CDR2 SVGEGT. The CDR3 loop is CASSYYFGAGGYTF. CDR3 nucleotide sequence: TGTGCCAGCAGTTATTATTTCGGAGCTGGTGGCTACACCTTC.

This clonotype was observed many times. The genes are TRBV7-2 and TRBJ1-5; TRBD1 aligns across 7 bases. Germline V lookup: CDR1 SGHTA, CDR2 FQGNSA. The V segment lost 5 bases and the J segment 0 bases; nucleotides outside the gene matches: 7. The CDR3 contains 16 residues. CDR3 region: CASSIPDRFSNQPQHF. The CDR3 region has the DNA TGTGCCAGCAGCATTCCGGACAGGTTTAGCAATCAGCCCCAGCATTTT.

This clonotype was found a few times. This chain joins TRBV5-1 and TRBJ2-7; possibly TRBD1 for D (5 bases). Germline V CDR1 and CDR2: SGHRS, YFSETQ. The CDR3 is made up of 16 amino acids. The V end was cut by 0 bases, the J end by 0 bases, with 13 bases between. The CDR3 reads CASSLDPDRSSYEQYF. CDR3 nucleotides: TGCGCCAGCAGCTTGGATCCTGACAGAAGCTCCTACGAGCAGTACTTC.

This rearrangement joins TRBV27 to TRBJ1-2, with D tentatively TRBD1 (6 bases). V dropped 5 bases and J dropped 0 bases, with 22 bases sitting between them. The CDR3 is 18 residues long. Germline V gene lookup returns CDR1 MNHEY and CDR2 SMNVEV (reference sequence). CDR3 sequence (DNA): TGTGCCAGCAGTCCGGGGGGCCAGAGTTTCCCCGCTAACTATGGCTACACCTTC. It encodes CASSPGGQSFPANYGYTF.

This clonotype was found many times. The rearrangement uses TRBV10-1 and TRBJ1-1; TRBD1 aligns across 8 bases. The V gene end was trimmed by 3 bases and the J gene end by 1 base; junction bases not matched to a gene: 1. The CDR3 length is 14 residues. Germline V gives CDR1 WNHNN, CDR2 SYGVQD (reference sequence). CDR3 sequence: CASSDGQGNTEAFF. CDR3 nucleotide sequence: TGCGCCAGCAGTGATGGACAGGGGAACACTGAAGCTTTCTTT.

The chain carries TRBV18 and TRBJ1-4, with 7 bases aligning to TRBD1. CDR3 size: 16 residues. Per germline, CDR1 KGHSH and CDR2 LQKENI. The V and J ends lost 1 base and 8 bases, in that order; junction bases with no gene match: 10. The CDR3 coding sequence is TGTGCCAGCTCACCACAAATCGACAGGGTATGGGAAAAACTGTTTTTT. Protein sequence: CASSPQIDRVWEKLFF.

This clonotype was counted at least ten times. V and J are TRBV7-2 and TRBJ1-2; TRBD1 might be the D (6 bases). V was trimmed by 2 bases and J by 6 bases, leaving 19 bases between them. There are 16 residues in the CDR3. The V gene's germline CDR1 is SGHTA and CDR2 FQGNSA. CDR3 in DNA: TGTGCCAGCAGCTTACTGCGGGTCCCCAGGGGAGATGGCTACACCTTC. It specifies CASSLLRVPRGDGYTF.

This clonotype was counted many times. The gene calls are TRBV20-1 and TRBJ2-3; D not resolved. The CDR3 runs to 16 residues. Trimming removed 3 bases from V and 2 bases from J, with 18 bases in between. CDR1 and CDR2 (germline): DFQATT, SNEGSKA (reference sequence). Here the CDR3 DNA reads TGCAGTGCTAGGGCATCGGCCGCCAGAACCACAGATACGCAGTATTTT. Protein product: CSARASAARTTDTQYF.

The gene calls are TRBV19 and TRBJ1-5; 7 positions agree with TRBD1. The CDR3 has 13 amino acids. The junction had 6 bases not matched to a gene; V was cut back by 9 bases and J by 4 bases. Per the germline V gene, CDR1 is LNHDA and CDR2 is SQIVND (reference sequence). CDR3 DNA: TGTGCCAGCCGGGGACAGCCTAATCAGCCCCAGCATTTT. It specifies CASRGQPNQPQHF.

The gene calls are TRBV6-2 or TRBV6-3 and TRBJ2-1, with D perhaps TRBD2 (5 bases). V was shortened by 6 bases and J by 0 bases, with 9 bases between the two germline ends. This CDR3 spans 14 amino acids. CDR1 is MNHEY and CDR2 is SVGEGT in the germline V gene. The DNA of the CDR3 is TGTGCCAGCAGACTAGGCAGCTCCTACAATGAGCAGTTCTTC. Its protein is CASRLGSSYNEQFF.